This TCR beta chain came from a study of cytomegalovirus exposure and HLA in healthy donors. Study details: Among the approximately 400 genotyped donors, over 70% were placed in the Caucasian-associated ancestry cluster. Study-wide results and caveats: Despite most TCR sequences being rare, some public TCRs occurred in many donors. 16,951 TCR beta sequences were associated with HLA alleles at 0.05 false discovery rate in a later analysis.

Concerning this clone itself: Its antigen is still unknown.

The PCR made use of 60 Vbeta and 13 Jbeta primers. Produced via immunoSEQ multiplex PCR; TCRdb's table is partial and in-frame only. The sample yields approximately 82,000 clones, about a tenth seen once. The germline gives CDR1 LNHDA, CDR2 SQIVND (reference sequence). J lost 8 bases, V lost 3 bases, and 5 bases had no gene match. This CDR3 comprises 13 residues. Sequencing was done on a sample of PBMCs. The chain uses TRBV19 and TRBJ1-2, with 8 bases that match TRBD1. The TCR sequence derives from a man aged 60-69 years in good health and CMV-seropositive. CDR3 sequence: CASSIGQGRGYTF. CDR3 DNA sequence: TGTGCCAGTAGTATTGGACAGGGCCGCGGCTACACCTTC.